This T cell receptor beta chain was sequenced in a study of blood T cell repertoires in COVID-19 (dated by TCRdb to the early 2020s). About the study as a whole: The collaborator samples originated in the United States, Italy and Spain and spanned the acute and convalescent phases of COVID-19. The repertoires were released in a freely available public database meant as a resource for research on the immune response to SARS-CoV-2. The prospective study material was composed of cDNA or gDNA derived from T cells, B-cell-depleted T cells, or PBMCs. Samples were obtained from the ongoing ImmuneRACE study (first 160 participants) and from 1,254 subjects provided by 6 global collaborators. Nearly every sample came with metadata listing a de-identified subject ID, COVID-19 status, age in years and sex. Where available, HLA class I and class II types were obtained from metadata supplied by the sample provider rather than from assay-based typing. Deeply sampled blood TCRbeta repertoires from subjects exposed to, actively infected with, or recovered from COVID-19 were included in the dataset.

In regard to this clone: Its target antigen remains unknown. Base qualities were left out, and no much larger clone turns up one base away.

The collaborating institutions used their own protocols to collect whole blood in K2EDTA tubes. For TCRbeta analysis, collaborator samples were shipped as frozen whole blood, as isolated PBMCs, or as DNA extracted from either sample type. Deletion took 0 bases off V and 1 base off J, with a span of 6 bases between the germline ends. CDR1 and CDR2, looked up from the germline V gene, are SQVTM and ANQGSEA. Its CDR3 holds 13 amino acids, cysteine through phenylalanine. Only the CDR3 DNA stays, 39 bases, in frame from base 1. Beyond this particular receptor, the publication reports: The quantity of clinical and demographic metadata differed by source and by participant and was supplied without curation.

TCRbeta CDR3 regions were amplified from genomic DNA by means of the immunoSEQ Assay, a bias-controlled multiplex PCR. On the authors' methods: Within the assay, amplification of reference gene primers was used to estimate how many nucleated cells each sample contained. Sequence reads were collapsed and filtered to measure the absolute abundance of every unique TCRbeta CDR3 rearrangement. For each sample, productive Simpson clonality was calculated as the square root of Simpson's diversity index across productive rearrangements. TCRdb mirrors the immuneACCESS table, restricted to in-frame sequences. Some clones are absent from its copies; in checked studies, under half trace to an unresolved V gene, and the reason for the others is unknown. V and J calls and clone size are copied from that table; D and trimming were computed from the DNA. For this sample there are about 290,000 clones; about 82% appear just once. The ten largest clones take up 4.1% of the sample.

This clonotype originated in a woman aged 45-59 years with active or convalescent COVID-19. The sample consisted of peripheral blood. The chain links TRBV29-1 with TRBJ1-1; TRBD1 might be the D gene, on 5 matching bases. Read as DNA, the sequence is TGCAGCGTTGAAGACGGACAGAACACTGAAGCTTTCTTT. This is translated as CSVEDGQNTEAFF.